This T cell receptor delta chain comes out of a study of Vδ1+ human thymocytes. Notes on this clone: Its antigen is as yet unknown.

RNA was extracted from the cells and then reverse transcribed. Multiplex PCR used pooled V-gene forward primers and a constant-region reverse primer to amplify CDR3s. TCRdb reran clone calling via CATT on the multiplex PCR reads. The sample lists over 20,000 delta-chain clones, approximately 8.8% occurring once. Overall study findings and caveats: Thymic TRG and TRD repertoires appeared highly polyclonal.

Germline CDR1 and CDR2: TSWWSYY and QGS. The germline V and J ends were trimmed by 0 bases and 0 bases, with 29 bases remaining between them. The CDR3 spans 22 residues. Material for sequencing was Vdelta1+ gamma-delta thymocytes from the thymus. The sample's subset: FACS-sorted CD3+ TCRalphabeta- TCRVdelta1+ TCRVdelta2- thymocytes. The chain recombines TRDV1 with TRDJ1, with no clear D. This TCR was recovered from a child younger than two who had congenital heart surgery. The CDR3 DNA reads TGTGCTCTTGGGGAACTAGGGACGATTGATAGCCTCGATGTGGTGGACACCGATAAACTCATCTTT. Translated, it gives CALGELGTIDSLDVVDTDKLIF.